A selection of T cell receptor beta chains follows, all from one sample in a study of blood T cell repertoires in COVID-19. Sequenced by immunoSEQ multiplex PCR; TCRdb stores in-frame clones only, minus some. The sample holds 55,000 to 80,000 clones, around 83% seen once. The sample was peripheral blood. The origin of the receptors is a human donor in a cohort sampled during active COVID-19. CDR3s include the opening cysteine and the closing phenylalanine or tryptophan. The D gene is left open where the match is weak. Expanded clones are given a class, and other clones once, few, many or no size at all.

>NA|TRBJ2-5|NA|TRBV12-3/TRBV12-4
TGTGCCAGCAGTTTAACAGGGGAGACCCAGTACTTC
CASSLTGETQYF
>TRBD1|TRBJ2-1|NA|TRBV30
TGTGCCTGGAGTTGGGACAGGCGAAATGAGCAGTTCTTC
CAWSWDRRNEQFF
>NA|TRBJ1-4|once|TRBV18
TGTGCCAGCTCCGGGACTGCAACTAATGAAAAACTGTTTTTT
CASSGTATNEKLFF
>NA|TRBJ2-2|NA|TRBV30
TGTGCCTGGACTCCCCAGGGCACTACGAACACCGGGGAGCTGTTTTTT
CAWTPQGTTNTGELFF
>NA|TRBJ1-4|NA|TRBV6-5
TGTGCCAGCTGGCGGGAAGGGAACCAGTTTTTT
CASWREGNQFF
>TRBD2|TRBJ2-5|NA|TRBV2
TGTGCCAGCTCTGGACTAGCGGGGGGTAACCAGTACTTC
CASSGLAGGNQYF
>NA|TRBJ1-5|NA|TRBV7-8
TGTGCCAGCAGCTTACGCCAGACAAATAGCAATCAGCCCCAGCATTTT
CASSLRQTNSNQPQHF
>NA|TRBJ2-7|NA|TRBV3-1/TRBV3-2
TGTGCCAGCAGCCAAGATCCAGGAGGTGGCTACGAGCAGTACTTC
CASSQDPGGGYEQYF
>TRBD2|TRBJ2-2|NA|TRBV10-3
TGTGCCCCCCGGGGGGGGGAGGCCGGGGAGCTGTTTTTT
CAPRGGEAGELFF
>NA|TRBJ2-3|NA|TRBV5-1
TGCGCCAGCAGCTTGGCGCTGACTAGCACAGATACGCAGTATTTT
CASSLALTSTDTQYF
>NA|TRBJ1-1|once|TRBV19
TGTGCCAGTAGCCCGGGACCCGGGAGGGGCACTGAAGCTTTCTTT
CASSPGPGRGTEAFF
>NA|TRBJ2-3|NA|TRBV16
TGTGCCAGCAGCCAATCGTTTGTTGGGGGGAGGACGGAGTATTTT
CASSQSFVGGRTEYF
>NA|TRBJ1-2|NA|TRBV9
TGTGCCAGCAGCGGATGGACAGAGGAGTCCTATGGCTACACCTTC
CASSGWTEESYGYTF
>NA|TRBJ1-5|few|TRBV18
TGTGCCAGCTCACCATCCGGTCAGCCCCAGCATTTT
CASSPSGQPQHF
>TRBD1|TRBJ1-1|NA|TRBV6-6
TGTGCCAGCAGTAAGGGGGACAGCCCCATATTGGCTGAAGCTTTCTTT
CASSKGDSPILAEAFF
>NA|TRBJ1-2|NA|TRBV18
TGTGCCAGCTCCCCCTCTCGACAGTATTCTAACTATGGCTACACCTTC
CASSPSRQYSNYGYTF
>NA|TRBJ2-3|NA|TRBV6-6
TGTGCCAGCAAGCCCCTCAGCACAGATACGCAGTATTTT
CASKPLSTDTQYF
>NA|TRBJ2-5|NA|TRBV7-8
TGTGCCAGCAGCTTAGAGGTGGCGACAGTCCTGGAGAACCAGTACTTC
CASSLEVATVLENQYF
>NA|TRBJ1-6|NA|TRBV27
TGTGCCAGCAGGGGCGTGGGTTCACCCCTCCACTTT
CASRGVGSPLHF
>NA|TRBJ2-7|NA|TRBV2
TGTGCCAGCAGGCGGGACAGTAATGCCTACGAGCAGTACTTC
CASRRDSNAYEQYF
>TRBD2|TRBJ2-1|NA|TRBV5-4
TGTGCCAGCAGCTTGGTTGGGACTAGTATGGAGCAGTTCTTC
CASSLVGTSMEQFF
>TRBD1|TRBJ2-7|NA|TRBV7-2
TGTGCCAGCAGCGCGTCTTTTCCGGGACAGGGCTCCTACGAGCAGTACTTC
CASSASFPGQGSYEQYF
>TRBD2|TRBJ2-1|NA|TRBV11-3
TGTGCCAGCAGCTCGCTAGCGGGTGGGGGACTGAATGAGCAGTTCTTC
CASSSLAGGGLNEQFF
>TRBD1|TRBJ1-2|NA|TRBV6-2/TRBV6-3
TGTGCCAGCAGTTACTCGAGCAGGGGGTTCTCTTCGGGTGGCTACACCTTC
CASSYSSRGFSSGGYTF
>TRBD1|TRBJ2-7|NA|TRBV3-1/TRBV3-2
TGTGCCAGCAGCCAAGGTCCAGGGGGAGAGCAGTACTTC
CASSQGPGGEQYF
>NA|TRBJ2-6|NA|TRBV29-1
TGCAGCGCTATCGTACAGGGTTATTACTCTGGGGCCAACGTCCTGACTTTC
CSAIVQGYYSGANVLTF
>NA|TRBJ2-7|NA|TRBV9
TGTGCCAGCATCAGGGTCCCCCCTTCCTACGAGCAGTACTTC
CASIRVPPSYEQYF
>NA|TRBJ1-2|NA|TRBV18
TGTGCCAGCTCACCACAACAGGGCCTAATGGGCTACACCTTC
CASSPQQGLMGYTF
>NA|TRBJ2-5|NA|TRBV5-4
TGTGCCAGCAGCTTTAGGGACTCCTGGCAAGAGACCCAGTACTTC
CASSFRDSWQETQYF
>TRBD2|TRBJ2-1|many|TRBV19
TGTGCCAGTACCAGCGGGGCCTACAATGAGCAGTTCTTC
CASTSGAYNEQFF
>NA|TRBJ1-1|NA|TRBV5-5
TGTGCCAGCAGCTTGGTGACAGCCTTCACTGAAGCTTTCTTT
CASSLVTAFTEAFF
>NA|TRBJ2-5|NA|TRBV6-1
TGTGCCAGCAGTGAAGAACGGGTAGGGACCCAGTACTTC
CASSEERVGTQYF
>TRBD2|TRBJ2-3|NA|TRBV7-9
TGTGCCAGCAGCCGACAGCGGGGGGCGACCTCCGGCACAGATACGCAGTATTTT
CASSRQRGATSGTDTQYF
>TRBD1|TRBJ1-2|NA|TRBV5-4
TGTGCCAGCAGCTTAGGACCCCAGGGGGAACGAGGCTACACCTTC
CASSLGPQGERGYTF
>NA|TRBJ2-3|NA|TRBV7-9
TGTGCCAGCAGCCTGCCGCGGGCTACCACAGATACGCAGTATTTT
CASSLPRATTDTQYF
>TRBD1|TRBJ2-7|NA|TRBV6-2/TRBV6-3
TGTGCCAGCAGTTACTCGATTGAGGGGGCCTCCTACGAGCAGTACTTC
CASSYSIEGASYEQYF
>NA|TRBJ1-2|NA|TRBV28
TGTGCCAGCAATCTTCGACAGGCCGGTGGCTACACCTTC
CASNLRQAGGYTF
>TRBD1|TRBJ2-1|medium-sized|TRBV4-1
TGCGCCAGCAGCCAAGATATGGACAGGGGGGCCAATGAGCAGTTCTTC
CASSQDMDRGANEQFF
>NA|TRBJ1-1|few|TRBV19
TGTGCCAGTAGCCACAAGAACACTGAAGCTTTCTTT
CASSHKNTEAFF
>NA|TRBJ2-2|NA|TRBV7-8
TGTGCCAGCAGTTTATTAGACGGGGGGCGTGGCGGGGAGCTGTTTTTT
CASSLLDGGRGGELFF
>TRBD2|TRBJ2-1|NA|TRBV6-1
TGTGCCAGCAGTGACTACAGGACTAGCGGGGACTATGAGCAGTTCTTC
CASSDYRTSGDYEQFF
>TRBD2|TRBJ2-1|few|TRBV6-5
TGTGCCAGCAAAAGAGGGGCTAGCGGGACCCATGAGCAGTTCTTC
CASKRGASGTHEQFF
>NA|TRBJ2-7|NA|TRBV9
TGTGCCAGCAGCGTAGACGCGGGGCAACCCTACGAGCAGTACTTC
CASSVDAGQPYEQYF
>NA|TRBJ2-7|NA|TRBV14
TGTGCCAGCAGCCAAGTGGGCTTGGACGAGCAGTACTTC
CASSQVGLDEQYF
>TRBD1|TRBJ1-2|NA|TRBV3-1/TRBV3-2
TGTGCCAGCAGCCCCTGGTCAGGGGGCTATGGCTACACCTTC
CASSPWSGGYGYTF
>NA|TRBJ1-1|few|TRBV30
TGTGCCTGGAGTGAGCAGAACACTGAAGCTTTCTTT
CAWSEQNTEAFF
>TRBD1|TRBJ1-2|NA|TRBV29-1
TGCAGCGGGGGGACAGGGGTTGGCTACACCTTC
CSGGTGVGYTF
>TRBD2|TRBJ2-1|NA|TRBV5-8
TGTGCCAGCACACTTAGCGGGCTACCGGGGAATGAGCAGTTCTTC
CASTLSGLPGNEQFF
>NA|TRBJ2-5|few|TRBV12-3/TRBV12-4
TGTGCCAGCAGTCCCCAGGTGCCAGAGACCCAGTACTTC
CASSPQVPETQYF
>TRBD1|TRBJ1-5|once|TRBV2
TGTGCCAGCAGTGAAAGGGCAGGGGGAAGCAATCAGCCCCAGCATTTT
CASSERAGGSNQPQHF
>TRBD1|TRBJ1-1|NA|TRBV12-3/TRBV12-4
TGTGCCAGCAGCAGCGACAGGGCCCCTGAAGCTTTCTTT
CASSSDRAPEAFF
>NA|TRBJ2-7|NA|TRBV10-3
TGTGCCATCAGTGAGTCGAGGGCAGGCCGGCCCTACGAGCAGTACTTC
CAISESRAGRPYEQYF
>NA|TRBJ2-5|NA|TRBV4-2
TGTGCCAGCAGCCCTCCAGGGGAAGAGACCCAGTACTTC
CASSPPGEETQYF
>TRBD1|TRBJ1-1|NA|TRBV7-3
TGTGCCAGCAGCTCCGGGACAGGGGGCGCATCCGAAGCTTTCTTT
CASSSGTGGASEAFF
>NA|TRBJ2-1|NA|TRBV2
TGTGCCAGCAGCAGGTTTAGCTCCTACAATGAGCAGTTCTTC
CASSRFSSYNEQFF
>TRBD2|TRBJ2-1|NA|TRBV7-8
TGTGCCAGCAGCTTAGGAGGGAGGGGCTCCTACAATGAGCAGTTCTTC
CASSLGGRGSYNEQFF
>TRBD1|TRBJ1-2|NA|TRBV5-4
TGTGCCAGCAGAAGACCGGGACAGGGGGGGTTTCATGGCTACACCTTC
CASRRPGQGGFHGYTF
>TRBD2|TRBJ2-5|once|TRBV7-7
TGTGCCAGCCGACCTAGGGGGCGGGGGGGCTACGAGACCCAGTACTTC
CASRPRGRGGYETQYF
>NA|TRBJ2-3|NA|TRBV10-2
TGCGCCAGCAGTGATGTATCAGATACGCAGTATTTT
CASSDVSDTQYF
>NA|TRBJ2-5|NA|TRBV4-2
TGTGCCAGCAGCCAAGGTCTCGGAGACGAAGAGACCCAGTACTTC
CASSQGLGDEETQYF